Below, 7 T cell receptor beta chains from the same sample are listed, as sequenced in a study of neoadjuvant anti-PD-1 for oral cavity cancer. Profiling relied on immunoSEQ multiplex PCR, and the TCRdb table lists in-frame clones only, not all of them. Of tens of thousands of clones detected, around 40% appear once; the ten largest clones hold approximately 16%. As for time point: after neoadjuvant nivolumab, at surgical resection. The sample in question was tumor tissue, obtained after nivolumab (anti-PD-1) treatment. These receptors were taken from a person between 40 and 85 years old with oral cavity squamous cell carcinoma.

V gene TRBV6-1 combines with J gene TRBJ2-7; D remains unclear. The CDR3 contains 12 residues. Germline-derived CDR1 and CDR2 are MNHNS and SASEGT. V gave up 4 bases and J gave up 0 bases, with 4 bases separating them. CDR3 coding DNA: TGTGCCAGCAGTGGGGACTCCTACGAGCAGTACTTC. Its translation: CASSGDSYEQYF.

This CDR3 is CASKLAGDVGELFF. DNA for the CDR3: TGTGCCAGCAAGCTAGCGGGAGATGTCGGGGAGCTGTTTTTT. The chain combines TRBV2 with TRBJ2-2; 10 bases are shared with TRBD2. The germline gives CDR1 SNHLY, CDR2 FYNNEI. The CDR3 is 14 amino acids. V dropped 7 bases and J dropped 7; count of bases not matched to a gene: 6.

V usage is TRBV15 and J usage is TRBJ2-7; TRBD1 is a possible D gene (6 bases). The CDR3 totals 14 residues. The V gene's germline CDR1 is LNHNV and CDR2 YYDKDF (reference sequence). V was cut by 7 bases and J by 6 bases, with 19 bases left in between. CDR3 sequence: CATKGHQEGGEQYF. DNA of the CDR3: TGTGCCACCAAGGGACATCAGGAAGGTGGCGAGCAGTACTTC.

CDR3 DNA: TGCGCCAGCAGGACATATCATCAGAACAACTATGGCTACACCTTC. Amino acid sequence: CASRTYHQNNYGYTF. The chain has TRBV5-1 and TRBJ1-2; D unclear. This CDR3 contains 15 residues. Germline V gene lookup returns CDR1 SGHRS and CDR2 YFSETQ. Trimming cost V 5 bases and J 2 bases, with 16 bases left between them.

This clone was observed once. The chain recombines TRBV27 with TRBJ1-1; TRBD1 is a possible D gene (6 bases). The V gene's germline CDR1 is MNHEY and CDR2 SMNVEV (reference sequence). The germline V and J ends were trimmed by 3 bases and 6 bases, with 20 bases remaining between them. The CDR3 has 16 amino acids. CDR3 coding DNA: TGTGCCAGCAGTTTTCATTTGACCACGGGGACACCTGAAGCTTTCTTT. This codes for CASSFHLTTGTPEAFF.

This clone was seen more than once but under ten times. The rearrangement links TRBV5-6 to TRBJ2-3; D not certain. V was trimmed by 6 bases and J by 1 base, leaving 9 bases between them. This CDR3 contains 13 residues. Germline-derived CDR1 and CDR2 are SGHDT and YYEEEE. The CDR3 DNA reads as TGTGCCAGCACCGTTGCCGGCACAGATACGCAGTATTTT. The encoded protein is CASTVAGTDTQYF. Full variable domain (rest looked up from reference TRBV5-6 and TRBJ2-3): DAGVTQSPTHLIKTRGQQVTLRCSPKSGHDTVSWYQQALGQGPQFIFQYYEEEERQRGNFPDRFSGHQFPNYSSELNVNALLLGDSALYLCASTVAGTDTQYFGPGTRLTVL.

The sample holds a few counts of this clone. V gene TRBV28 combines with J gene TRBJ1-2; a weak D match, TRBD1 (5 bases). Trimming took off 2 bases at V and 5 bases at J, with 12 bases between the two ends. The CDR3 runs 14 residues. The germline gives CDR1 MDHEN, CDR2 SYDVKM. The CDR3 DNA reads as TGTGCCAGCAGTTTAATGGGACGGATATATGGCTACACCTTC. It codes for CASSLMGRIYGYTF.